Presented here are 26 T cell receptor beta chains from one specimen sequenced in a study of T cell responses to AZD1222 COVID-19 vaccine. Libraries were prepared by immunoSEQ multiplex PCR; TCRdb keeps only in-frame clonotypes and omits some of them. The data contain almost 95,000 clones, 85% of them singletons. The specimen comprised peripheral blood, sampled 28 days after the second AZD1222 dose. Receptor source: an adult who received the AZD1222 COVID-19 vaccine.

The chain recombines TRBV19 with TRBJ1-6, with no clear D. V lost 1 base and J lost 7, with 5 bases in between. CDR1 is LNHDA and CDR2 is SQIVND in the germline V gene (reference sequence). This CDR3 is built from 13 residues. The CDR3 loop is CASSIGRNSPLHF. DNA of the CDR3: TGTGCCAGTAGTATAGGTCGAAATTCACCCCTCCACTTT.

The genes are TRBV12-5 and TRBJ2-7, with TRBD2 matching over 11 bases. V gave up 6 bases and J gave up 4 bases; unmatched junction bases: 8. The V gene's germline CDR1 is LGHNT and CDR2 FRNRAP. The CDR3 consists of 15 residues. CDR3 in DNA: TGTGCTAGTGGACGTAAAACTAGCGGGGGTTACGAGCAGTACTTC. Its protein product is CASGRKTSGGYEQYF. Together with reference TRBV12-5 and TRBJ2-7, the CDR3 gives the full variable domain: DARVTQTPRHKVTEMGQEVTMRCQPILGHNTVFWYRQTMMQGLELLAYFRNRAPLDDSGMPKDRFSAEMPDATLATLKIQPSEPRDSAVYFCASGRKTSGGYEQYFGPGTRLTVT.

This chain joins TRBV30 and TRBJ1-1; D is ambiguous. The V end lost 0 bases, the J end lost 5 bases, and 10 bases lay between the germline ends. The CDR3 has 13 amino acids. Germline lookup yields CDR1 GTSNPN and CDR2 SVGIG (reference sequence). CDR3 residues: CAWSVYLWTEAFF. The DNA of the CDR3 is TGTGCCTGGAGTGTATACCTGTGGACTGAAGCTTTCTTT.

The chain has TRBV6-5 and TRBJ1-2; D is undetermined. The CDR3 is 14 amino acids. CDR1 is MNHEY and CDR2 is SVGAGI in the germline V gene. V lost 0 bases and J lost 3, with 8 bases in between. The chain's CDR3 is CASSYSTEYYGYTF. The CDR3 DNA sequence: TGTGCCAGCAGTTACTCGACGGAATACTATGGCTACACCTTC.

The J gene is TRBJ1-2, the V gene TRBV6-5; 7 bases agree with TRBD1. The CDR3 has 13 amino acids. Germline-derived CDR1 and CDR2 are MNHEY and SVGAGI. The J segment lost 4 bases and the V segment lost 6 bases, leaving 5 bases of the junction unmatched. CDR3 protein: CASSRRDSYGYTF. CDR3 bases: TGTGCCAGCAGCCGCCGGGACAGCTATGGCTACACCTTC.

This clone has only one observation. This sequence joins TRBV6-1 and TRBJ2-7, with 8 positions matching TRBD1. The length of the CDR3 is 14 residues. Per the germline V gene, CDR1 is MNHNS and CDR2 is SASEGT. V lost 2 bases, J lost 4 bases, and 4 bases stayed unmatched. This CDR3 is CASSETYRGYEQYF. In nucleotides, the CDR3 is TGTGCCAGCAGTGAAACGTACAGGGGGTACGAGCAGTACTTC.

CDR3 in amino acids: CASSVKGPSGTENTGELFF. The CDR3 DNA is TGTGCCAGCAGCGTGAAGGGGCCTAGCGGGACTGAGAACACCGGGGAGCTGTTTTTT. The chain links TRBV9 to TRBJ2-2, with TRBD2 identical over 9 bases. V was clipped by 2 bases and J by 1 base; unmatched bases: 12. The CDR3 runs to 19 residues. Looked up from germline, CDR1 is SGDLS and CDR2 is YYNGEE.

V gene TRBV11-1 combines with J gene TRBJ2-1, with TRBD1 matching over 9 bases. The V gene's germline CDR1 is SGHAT and CDR2 FQDESV (reference sequence). The junction had 4 bases not matched to a gene; V was cut back by 5 bases and J by 2 bases. The CDR3 length is 15 residues. CDR3 sequence reads: CASSPQGAAYNEQFF. The CDR3 DNA is TGTGCCAGCAGCCCACAGGGGGCGGCCTACAATGAGCAGTTCTTC.

The V call is TRBV2, the J call TRBJ1-1; no clear D. This CDR3 has 15 amino acids. V lost 6 bases to trimming and J lost 1 base, with 15 bases between them. CDR1 SNHLY and CDR2 FYNNEI come from the germline V gene. The CDR3 loop reads CASRLSLWGNTEAFF. As DNA, the CDR3 is TGTGCCAGCAGGTTGTCGCTTTGGGGGAACACTGAAGCTTTCTTT.

V and J are TRBV7-2 and TRBJ1-3, with D possibly matching TRBD1 (5 bases). From germline, CDR1 is SGHTA and CDR2 FQGNSA. This CDR3 spans 15 amino acids. V was clipped by 3 bases and J by 0 bases, with 9 bases between them. CDR3 in DNA: TGTGCCAGCAGCTTGGGACCGAACTCTGGAAACACCATATATTTT. This sequence encodes CASSLGPNSGNTIYF.

By share, this clone ranks as medium-sized. V is TRBV2 and J is TRBJ2-2; 8 bases line up with TRBD1. Trimming removed 7 bases from V and 5 bases from J; junction bases left unmatched: 9. The CDR3 runs 15 residues. Germline CDR1 and CDR2: SNHLY and FYNNEI. CDR3 in DNA: TGTGCCAGCAATCTGGGACAGGCGGAAACCGGGGAGCTGTTTTTT. This sequence encodes CASNLGQAETGELFF.

J is TRBJ2-6 and V is TRBV18; TRBD1 matches at 8 bases. J was trimmed by 4 bases and V by 5 bases; bases with no gene match: 13. Per the germline V gene, CDR1 is KGHSH and CDR2 is LQKENI. The CDR3 is 18 residues long. CDR3 in amino acids: CASSAGGTGVLGANVLTF. Written as DNA, the CDR3 is TGTGCCAGCTCAGCGGGCGGGACAGGTGTTCTAGGGGCCAACGTCCTGACTTTC.

The rearrangement uses TRBV5-1 and TRBJ1-5; D gene ambiguous. V lost 4 bases and J 3 bases, leaving 11 bases between the germline ends. This CDR3 spans 14 amino acids. The V gene's germline CDR1 is SGHRS and CDR2 YFSETQ. In nucleotides, the CDR3 is TGCGCCAGCAGCCGCAATCCAGACAATCAGCCCCAGCATTTT. Protein sequence: CASSRNPDNQPQHF.

V and J are TRBV20-1 and TRBJ2-1, with 12 positions matching TRBD2. Germline V gene data show CDR1 as DFQATT and CDR2 as SNEGSKA (reference sequence). The CDR3 contains 17 residues. V lost 3 bases and J lost 9; bases outside the gene matches: 15. The CDR3 is CSASGDRGLAGGIEQFF. The CDR3 DNA follows: TGCAGTGCTAGTGGTGACAGGGGGCTAGCGGGAGGGATTGAGCAGTTCTTC.

This clone was picked up a small number of times. The chain employs TRBV2 and TRBJ2-7; D might be TRBD2 (6 bases). Germline lookup yields CDR1 SNHLY and CDR2 FYNNEI. The CDR3 is made up of 15 amino acids. The V gene lost 6 bases and the J gene lost 0 bases, with 15 bases spanning the gap. The CDR3 reads CASRKGPGVSYEQYF. CDR3 DNA: TGTGCCAGCAGAAAAGGTCCGGGGGTCTCCTACGAGCAGTACTTC.

The J gene is TRBJ2-5, the V gene TRBV19; D call uncertain. Trimming removed 3 bases from V and 8 bases from J, with 13 bases in between. The CDR3 is made up of 13 amino acids. Germline CDR1 reads LNHDA; CDR2 reads SQIVND (reference sequence). CDR3 nucleotides: TGTGCCAGTAGTATTACGGCTGAGCGCACCCAGTACTTC. The encoded protein is CASSITAERTQYF.

This chain uses TRBV7-2 with TRBJ1-5, with D tentatively TRBD1 (5 bases). Trimming left V 1 base short and J 3 bases short, with 10 bases between. In germline, CDR1 is SGHTA, CDR2 FQGNSA. CDR3 length: 15 residues. Here the CDR3 DNA reads TGTGCCAGCAGCTTAGAACAGGCCTTCAATCAGCCCCAGCATTTT. It yields the protein CASSLEQAFNQPQHF.

The CDR3 reads CASSLQTGFSYEQYF. CDR3 DNA sequence: TGTGCCAGCAGTCTACAGACAGGGTTCTCCTACGAGCAGTACTTC. The V gene is TRBV27, the J gene TRBJ2-7; 7 bases match TRBD1. V gave up 5 bases and J gave up 0 bases; unmatched junction bases: 7. The germline V gene has CDR1 MNHEY and CDR2 SMNVEV (reference sequence). The CDR3 is made up of 15 amino acids.

There are a few counts of this clone. This chain joins TRBV24-1 and TRBJ2-7; D is perhaps TRBD1 (5 bases). The CDR3 is made up of 17 amino acids. The V and J ends lost 1 base and 6 bases respectively, with 21 bases between them. Germline-derived CDR1 and CDR2 are KGHDR and SFDVKD. The CDR3 protein is CATSDFSTGERSCEQYF. Here the CDR3 DNA reads TGTGCCACCAGTGATTTTAGTACAGGTGAAAGGTCTTGCGAGCAGTACTTC.

A single count supports this clone. The chain combines TRBV7-3 with TRBJ1-1, with 8 bases fitting TRBD1. Germline CDR1 reads SGHTA; CDR2 reads FQGTGA. The length of the CDR3 is 14 residues. With V trimmed by 6 bases and J by 5 bases, 8 bases remained unmatched. CDR3 loop: CASRQDRATTEAFF. Here the CDR3 DNA reads TGTGCCAGCAGACAGGACAGGGCGACAACTGAAGCTTTCTTT. Full variable domain (rest looked up from reference TRBV7-3 and TRBJ1-1): GAGVSQTPSNKVTEKGKYVELRCDPISGHTALYWYRQSLGQGPEFLIYFQGTGAADDSGLPNDRFFAVRPEGSVSTLKIQRTERGDSAVYLCASRQDRATTEAFFGQGTRLTVV.

This clone was counted only a few times. The J gene is TRBJ2-6, the V gene TRBV6-2 or TRBV6-3; D call uncertain. Trimming pared 5 bases from V and 0 bases from J, leaving 11 bases between. The CDR3 sequence is 16 residues long. CDR1 is MNHEY, CDR2 SVGEGT, per germline. The CDR3 loop is CASSPVGRSGANVLTF. The CDR3 DNA reads as TGTGCCAGCAGTCCCGTTGGACGCTCTGGGGCCAACGTCCTGACTTTC.

The V call is TRBV5-6, the J call TRBJ1-5, with D unresolved. The germline V and J ends were trimmed by 4 bases and 1 base, with 15 bases remaining between them. This CDR3 contains 16 residues. CDR1 SGHDT and CDR2 YYEEEE come from the germline V gene. In nucleotides, the CDR3 is TGTGCCAGCAGCCAGATGGAACGCAGGAGCAATCAGCCCCAGCATTTT. Amino acids: CASSQMERRSNQPQHF.

The V call is TRBV30, the J call TRBJ1-5; perhaps TRBD1 as D (5 bases). The CDR3 covers 13 residues. Germline CDR1 reads GTSNPN; CDR2 reads SVGIG (reference sequence). V shed 8 bases and J shed 0 bases, with 11 bases lying between them. CDR3 DNA sequence: TGTGCCATAGGAAGGGGTAGCAATCAGCCCCAGCATTTT. Translation: CAIGRGSNQPQHF.

The V gene is TRBV6-5, the J gene TRBJ1-6, with TRBD1 matching 8 bases. There are 16 residues in the CDR3. Trimming took 0 bases from V and 5 from J; bases not matched to a gene: 3. The V gene's germline CDR1 is MNHEY and CDR2 SVGAGI. CDR3 sequence: CASSYSGQGDNSPLHF. CDR3 bases: TGTGCCAGCAGTTACTCAGGACAGGGCGATAATTCACCCCTCCACTTT.

This chain links TRBV5-4 with TRBJ2-7; 9 nucleotides match TRBD2. The V gene end was trimmed by 2 bases and the J gene end by 6 bases; junction bases not matched to a gene: 3. Per germline, CDR1 SGHNT and CDR2 YYREEE (reference sequence). CDR3 size: 13 residues. CDR3 sequence: CASSLSGRSEQYF. In DNA, the CDR3 is TGTGCCAGCAGCTTAAGCGGGAGGAGCGAGCAGTACTTC.

J is TRBJ1-2 and V is TRBV9, with D uncertain. Germline CDR1 is SGDLS and CDR2 is YYNGEE. V shed 3 bases and J shed 2 bases, with 11 bases lying between them. The CDR3 has 14 residues. The CDR3 nucleotides read TGTGCCAGCAGCGCGACGGTGGTCAACTATGGCTACACCTTC. Its translation: CASSATVVNYGYTF.